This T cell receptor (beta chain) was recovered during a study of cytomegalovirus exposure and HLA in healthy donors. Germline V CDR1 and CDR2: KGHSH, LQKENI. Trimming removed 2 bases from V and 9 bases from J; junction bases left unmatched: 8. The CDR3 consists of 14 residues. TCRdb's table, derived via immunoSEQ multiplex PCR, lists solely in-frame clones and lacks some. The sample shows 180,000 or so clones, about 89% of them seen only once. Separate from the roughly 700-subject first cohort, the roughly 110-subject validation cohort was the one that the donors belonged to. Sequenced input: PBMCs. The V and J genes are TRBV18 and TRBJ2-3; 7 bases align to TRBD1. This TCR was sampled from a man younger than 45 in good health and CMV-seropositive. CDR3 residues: CASSPVDRLITQYF. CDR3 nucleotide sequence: TGTGCCAGCTCACCAGTGGACAGGCTCATCACGCAGTATTTT.